This T cell receptor (beta chain) was sequenced for a study of T cell responses to AZD1222 COVID-19 vaccine. Study-level points and caveats: The breadth and depth of Spike-specific TCRs increased once two AZD1222 doses had been given.

Assay: immunoSEQ multiplex PCR; the TCRdb copy retains only in-frame clones and omits some. The profile shows around 81,000 clones, more than 85% of them singletons. Germline lookup yields CDR1 SEHNR and CDR2 FQNEAQ (reference sequence). The CDR3 consists of 12 residues. V was shortened by 2 bases and J by 7 bases, with 8 bases between the two germline ends. On this clone: No antigen is known for it.

Second-dose intervals near 4 or 12 weeks were combined. Sequenced material: peripheral blood, taken 28 days after the second AZD1222 dose. This clonotype was obtained from an adult who received the AZD1222 COVID-19 vaccine. This sequence joins TRBV7-9 and TRBJ2-5; tentative D call: TRBD2 (5 bases). The CDR3 DNA reads TGTGCCAGCAGCTTATCAGGAGGGACCCAGTACTTC. Protein: CASSLSGGTQYF.